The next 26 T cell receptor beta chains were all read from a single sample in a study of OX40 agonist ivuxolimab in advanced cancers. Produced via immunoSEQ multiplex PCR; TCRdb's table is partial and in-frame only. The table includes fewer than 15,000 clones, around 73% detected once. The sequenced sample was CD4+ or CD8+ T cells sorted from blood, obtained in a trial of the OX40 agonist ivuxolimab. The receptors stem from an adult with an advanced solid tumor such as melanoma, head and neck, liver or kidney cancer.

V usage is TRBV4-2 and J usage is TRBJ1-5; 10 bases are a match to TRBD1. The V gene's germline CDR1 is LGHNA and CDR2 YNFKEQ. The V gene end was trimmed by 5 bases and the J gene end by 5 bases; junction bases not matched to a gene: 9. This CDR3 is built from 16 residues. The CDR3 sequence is CASSLGDRGRHQPQHF. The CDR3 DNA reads TGTGCCAGCAGCTTGGGGGACAGGGGAAGGCATCAGCCCCAGCATTTT.

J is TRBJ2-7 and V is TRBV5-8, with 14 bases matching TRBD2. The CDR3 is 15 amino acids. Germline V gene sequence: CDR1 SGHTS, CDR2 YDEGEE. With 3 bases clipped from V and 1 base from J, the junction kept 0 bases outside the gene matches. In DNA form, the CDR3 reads TGTGCCAGCAGCTGGACTAGCGGGAGGTCCTACGAGCAGTACTTC. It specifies CASSWTSGRSYEQYF. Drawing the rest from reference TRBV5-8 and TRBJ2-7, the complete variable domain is EAGVTQSPTHLIKTRGQQATLRCSPISGHTSVYWYQQALGLGLQFLLWYDEGEERNRGNFPPRFSGRQFPNYSSELNVNALELEDSALYLCASSWTSGRSYEQYFGPGTRLTVT.

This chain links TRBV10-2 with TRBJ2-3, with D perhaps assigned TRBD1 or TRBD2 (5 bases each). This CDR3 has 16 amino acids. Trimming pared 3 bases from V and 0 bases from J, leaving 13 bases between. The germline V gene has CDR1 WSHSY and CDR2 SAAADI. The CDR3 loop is CASSELGVTSTDTQYF. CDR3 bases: TGCGCCAGCAGTGAACTAGGGGTAACTAGCACAGATACGCAGTATTTT.

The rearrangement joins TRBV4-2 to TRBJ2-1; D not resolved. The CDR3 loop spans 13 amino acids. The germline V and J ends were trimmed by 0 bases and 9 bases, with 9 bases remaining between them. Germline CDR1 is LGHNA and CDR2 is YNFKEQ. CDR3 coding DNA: TGTGCCAGCAGCCAAGATCTAAGGAGTGAGCAGTTCTTC. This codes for CASSQDLRSEQFF.

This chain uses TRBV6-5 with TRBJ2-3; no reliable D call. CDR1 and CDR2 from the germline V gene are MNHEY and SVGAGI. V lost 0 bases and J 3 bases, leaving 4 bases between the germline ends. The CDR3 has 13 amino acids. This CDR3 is CASSYSGTDTQYF. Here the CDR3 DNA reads TGTGCCAGCAGTTACTCGGGAACAGATACGCAGTATTTT.

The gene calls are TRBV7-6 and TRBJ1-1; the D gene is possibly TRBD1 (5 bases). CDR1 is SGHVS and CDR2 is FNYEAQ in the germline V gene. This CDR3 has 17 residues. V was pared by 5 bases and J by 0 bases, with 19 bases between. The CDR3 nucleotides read TGTGCCAGCAGCCTTCAAGAGGGGAGTTCAATGAACACTGAAGCTTTCTTT. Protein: CASSLQEGSSMNTEAFF.

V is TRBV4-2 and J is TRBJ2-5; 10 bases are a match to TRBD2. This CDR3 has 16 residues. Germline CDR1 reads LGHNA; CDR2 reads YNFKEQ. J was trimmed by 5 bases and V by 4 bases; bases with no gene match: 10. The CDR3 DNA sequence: TGTGCCAGCAGCCGAGGCACTAGCGGGGTATGGGAGACCCAGTACTTC. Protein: CASSRGTSGVWETQYF.

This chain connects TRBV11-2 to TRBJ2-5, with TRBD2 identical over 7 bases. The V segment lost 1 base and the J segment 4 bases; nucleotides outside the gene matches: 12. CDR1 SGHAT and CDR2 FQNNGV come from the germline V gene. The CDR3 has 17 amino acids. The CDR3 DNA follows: TGTGCCAGCAGCTTAGGTCTGGGGACTAACCGGGGAGAGACCCAGTACTTC. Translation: CASSLGLGTNRGETQYF. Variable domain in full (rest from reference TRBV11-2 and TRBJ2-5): EAGVAQSPRYKIIEKRQSVAFWCNPISGHATLYWYQQILGQGPKLLIQFQNNGVVDDSQLPKDRFSAERLKGVDSTLKIQPAKLEDSAVYLCASSLGLGTNRGETQYFGPGTRLLVL.

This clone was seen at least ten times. The CDR3 DNA is TGTGCCAGCAGCCTCGAAAGTTACGAGCAGTACTTC. This codes for CASSLESYEQYF. The chain uses TRBV11-1 and TRBJ2-7, with no clear D. CDR1 is SGHAT and CDR2 is FQDESV in the germline V gene (reference sequence). Deletions cut 5 bases from V and 4 bases from J, with 9 bases between. The CDR3 runs to 12 residues.

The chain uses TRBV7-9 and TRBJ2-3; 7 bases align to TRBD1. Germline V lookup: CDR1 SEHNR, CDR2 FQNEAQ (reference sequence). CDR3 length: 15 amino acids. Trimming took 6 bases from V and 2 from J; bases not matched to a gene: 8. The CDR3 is CASSRDSFNTDTQYF. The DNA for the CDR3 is TGTGCCAGCAGTCGGGACAGCTTCAACACAGATACGCAGTATTTT. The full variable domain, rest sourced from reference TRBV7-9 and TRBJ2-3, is DTGVSQNPRHKITKRGQNVTFRCDPISEHNRLYWYRQTLGQGPEFLTYFQNEAQLEKSRLLSDRFSAERPKGSFSTLEIQRTEQGDSAMYLCASSRDSFNTDTQYFGPGTRLTVL.

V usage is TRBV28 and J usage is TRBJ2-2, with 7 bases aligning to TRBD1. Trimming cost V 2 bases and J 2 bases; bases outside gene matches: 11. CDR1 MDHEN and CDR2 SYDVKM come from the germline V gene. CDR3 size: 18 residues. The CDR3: CASSLNLGGAENTGELFF. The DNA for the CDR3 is TGTGCCAGCAGTTTAAATTTAGGGGGCGCGGAAAACACCGGGGAGCTGTTTTTT.

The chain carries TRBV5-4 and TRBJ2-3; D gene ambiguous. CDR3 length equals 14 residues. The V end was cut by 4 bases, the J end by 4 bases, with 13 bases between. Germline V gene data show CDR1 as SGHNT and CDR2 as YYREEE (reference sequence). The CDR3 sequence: CASSPPAAPDTQYF. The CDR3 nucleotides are TGTGCCAGCAGCCCCCCTGCCGCCCCAGATACGCAGTATTTT.

CDR3: CASTWGALSNQPQHF. The CDR3, as DNA: TGTGCCAGTACCTGGGGGGCCCTCAGCAATCAGCCCCAGCATTTT. The V and J genes are TRBV19 and TRBJ1-5, with D possibly matching TRBD1 (6 bases). With 7 bases removed from V and 1 base from J, the gap between germline ends came to 14 bases. CDR1 and CDR2 from the germline V gene are LNHDA and SQIVND (reference sequence). The CDR3 totals 15 residues.

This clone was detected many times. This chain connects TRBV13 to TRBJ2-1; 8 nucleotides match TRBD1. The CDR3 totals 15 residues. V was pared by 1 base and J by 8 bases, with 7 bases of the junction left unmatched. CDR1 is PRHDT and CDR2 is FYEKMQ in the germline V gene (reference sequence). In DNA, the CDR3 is TGTGCCAGCAGCTTAGTTGGACAGGGCTGGGATGAGCAGTTCTTC. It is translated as CASSLVGQGWDEQFF.

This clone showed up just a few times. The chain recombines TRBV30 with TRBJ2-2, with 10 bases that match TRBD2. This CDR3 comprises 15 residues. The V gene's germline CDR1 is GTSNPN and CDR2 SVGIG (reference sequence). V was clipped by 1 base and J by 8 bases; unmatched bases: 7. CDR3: CAWSGLAGVPGELFF. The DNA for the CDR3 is TGTGCCTGGAGTGGGCTAGCGGGAGTCCCTGGGGAGCTGTTTTTT.

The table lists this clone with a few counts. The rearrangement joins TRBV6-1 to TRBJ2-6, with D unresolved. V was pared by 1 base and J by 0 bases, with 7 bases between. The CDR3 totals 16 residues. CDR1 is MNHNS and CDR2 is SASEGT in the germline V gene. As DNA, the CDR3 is TGTGCCAGCAGTGAAGGGGAAATCTCTGGGGCCAACGTCCTGACTTTC. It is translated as CASSEGEISGANVLTF.

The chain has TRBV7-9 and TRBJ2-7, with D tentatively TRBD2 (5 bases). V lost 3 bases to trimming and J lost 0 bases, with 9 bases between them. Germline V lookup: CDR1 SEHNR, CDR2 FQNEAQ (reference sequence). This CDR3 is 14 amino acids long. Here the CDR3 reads CASSFPGISYEQYF. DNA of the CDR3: TGTGCCAGCAGCTTCCCGGGAATCTCCTACGAGCAGTACTTC.

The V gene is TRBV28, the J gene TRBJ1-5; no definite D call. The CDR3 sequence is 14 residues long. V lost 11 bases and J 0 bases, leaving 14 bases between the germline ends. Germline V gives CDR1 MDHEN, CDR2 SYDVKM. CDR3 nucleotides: TGTGCCGCAAGAGAGAGGTATAGCAATCAGCCCCAGCATTTT. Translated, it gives CAARERYSNQPQHF.

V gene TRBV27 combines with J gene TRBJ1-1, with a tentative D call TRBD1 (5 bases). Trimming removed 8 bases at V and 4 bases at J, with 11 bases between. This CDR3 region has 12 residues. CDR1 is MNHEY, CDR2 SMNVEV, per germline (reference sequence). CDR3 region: CASFSGGTEAFF. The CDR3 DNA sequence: TGTGCCAGCTTTTCCGGGGGCACTGAAGCTTTCTTT.

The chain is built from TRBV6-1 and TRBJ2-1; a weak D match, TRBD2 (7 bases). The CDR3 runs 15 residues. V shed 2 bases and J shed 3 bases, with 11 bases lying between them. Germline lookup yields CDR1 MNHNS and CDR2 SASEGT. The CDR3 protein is CASSEKGEGYNEQFF. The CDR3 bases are TGTGCCAGCAGTGAAAAGGGGGAGGGCTACAATGAGCAGTTCTTC.

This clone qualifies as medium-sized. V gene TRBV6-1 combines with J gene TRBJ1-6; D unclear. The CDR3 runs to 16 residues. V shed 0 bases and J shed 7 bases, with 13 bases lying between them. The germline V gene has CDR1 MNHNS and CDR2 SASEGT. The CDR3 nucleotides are TGTGCCAGCAGTGAAGCCCCCGGGAGCGGGAATTCACCCCTCCACTTT. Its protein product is CASSEAPGSGNSPLHF.

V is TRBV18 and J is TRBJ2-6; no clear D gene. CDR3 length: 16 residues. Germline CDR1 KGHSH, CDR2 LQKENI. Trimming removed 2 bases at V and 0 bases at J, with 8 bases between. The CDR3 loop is CASSPKPGSGANVLTF. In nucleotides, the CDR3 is TGTGCCAGCTCACCAAAACCGGGCTCTGGGGCCAACGTCCTGACTTTC.

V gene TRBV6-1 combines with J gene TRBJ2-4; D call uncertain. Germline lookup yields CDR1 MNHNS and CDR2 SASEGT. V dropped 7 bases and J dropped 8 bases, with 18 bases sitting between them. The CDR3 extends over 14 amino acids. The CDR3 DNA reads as TGTGCCAGCAAGCCCTCCCAGATGTGGGACATTCAGTACTTC. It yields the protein CASKPSQMWDIQYF.

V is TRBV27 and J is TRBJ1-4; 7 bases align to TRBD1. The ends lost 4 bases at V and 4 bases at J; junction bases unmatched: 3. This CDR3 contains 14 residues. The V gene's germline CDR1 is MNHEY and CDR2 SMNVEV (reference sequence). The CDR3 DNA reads TGTGCCAGCAGTTCGGGACAGTTTAATGAAAAACTGTTTTTT. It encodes CASSSGQFNEKLFF.

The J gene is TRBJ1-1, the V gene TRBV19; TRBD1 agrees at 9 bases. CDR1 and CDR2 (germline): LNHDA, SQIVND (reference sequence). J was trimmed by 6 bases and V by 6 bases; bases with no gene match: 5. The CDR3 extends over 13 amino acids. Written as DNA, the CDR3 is TGTGCCAGTAGGCAGACAGGGGGGCCTGAAGCTTTCTTT. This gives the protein CASRQTGGPEAFF.

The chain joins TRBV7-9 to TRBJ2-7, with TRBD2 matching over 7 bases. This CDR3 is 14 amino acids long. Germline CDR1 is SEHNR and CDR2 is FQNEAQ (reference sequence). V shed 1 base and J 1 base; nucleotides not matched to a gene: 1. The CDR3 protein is CASSLGGRSYEQYF. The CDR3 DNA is TGTGCCAGCAGCTTAGGCGGGAGATCCTACGAGCAGTACTTC.